Listed below are T cell receptor beta chains from one sample, sequenced in a study of cytomegalovirus exposure and HLA in healthy donors. Sequencing was performed with immunoSEQ multiplex PCR; in TCRdb, only in-frame clones are kept and a portion is missing. The top ten hold 2.5% to 3% of the sample, which has a few hundred thousand clones, 70% to 90% seen once. Sequenced material: PBMCs. Receptor source: a man under 40 in good health and CMV-seronegative. Both conserved end residues are part of each CDR3. A D gene is named only where the DNA matches it firmly. Clone size is shown for a subset of rows, as once, few, many or a class of expanded clone.

clone size	V gene	J gene	D gene	CDR3 DNA	CDR3 protein
-	TRBV6-5	TRBJ1-1	-	TGTGCCAGCAGTCCAGACAGAGCGAACACTGAAGCTTTCTTT	CASSPDRANTEAFF
-	TRBV15	TRBJ2-3	TRBD1	TGTGCCACCAGCAGACCGGGACAGGGGATTGGAGATACGCAGTATTTT	CATSRPGQGIGDTQYF
-	TRBV9	TRBJ1-2	-	TGTGCCAGCAGCGTAGAATGGGGGCCAGGTGGCTACACCTTC	CASSVEWGPGGYTF
-	TRBV5-1	TRBJ1-1	-	TGCGCCAGCAGCTTGGGTGTGGCCTTCGACACTGAAGCTTTCTTT	CASSLGVAFDTEAFF
once	TRBV5-1	TRBJ1-2	TRBD1	TGCGCCAGCAGCCAACAAGGACAGGGACGACAAAGGGGTGGCTACACCTTC	CASSQQGQGRQRGGYTF
-	TRBV21-1	TRBJ2-5	-	TGTGCCAGCAGCAAATGGAGGGGGGGCCGGAAGGGCGATCAAGAGACCCAGTACTTC	CASSKWRGGRKGDQETQYF
-	TRBV9	TRBJ2-7	TRBD2	TGTGCCAGCAGCGAAGGATCCGGGACTAGCGGGTTGTCCTACGAGCAGTACTTC	CASSEGSGTSGLSYEQYF
-	TRBV29-1	TRBJ2-5	-	TGCAGCGTTTCCAAGGACACTAAGTACCAAGAGACCCAGTACTTC	CSVSKDTKYQETQYF
-	TRBV28	TRBJ2-3	TRBD2	TGTGCCAGCCACAGCCCCACTAGCGGGGGGACAAATTCTTTCGATACGCAGTATTTT	CASHSPTSGGTNSFDTQYF
-	TRBV5-1	TRBJ2-1	TRBD2	TGCGCCAGCAGCTTGGGACTAGCGGGAGATGGGAGTGAGCAGTTCTTC	CASSLGLAGDGSEQFF
-	TRBV6-1	TRBJ2-2	TRBD1	TGTGCCAGCAGTGGCCGGGACAGGGTCACCACCGGGGAGCTGTTTTTT	CASSGRDRVTTGELFF
-	TRBV5-1	TRBJ1-1	-	TGCGCCAGCAGCTTGGAACAGGGTAACACTGAAGCTTTCTTT	CASSLEQGNTEAFF
-	TRBV2	TRBJ2-2	-	TGTGCCAGCACCCCCGAGAGGACCGGGGAGCTGTTTTTT	CASTPERTGELFF
-	TRBV14	TRBJ1-2	-	TGTGCCAGCAGCCAAGTGGGAGTCTATGGCTACACCTTC	CASSQVGVYGYTF
-	TRBV11-3	TRBJ1-1	TRBD1	TGTGCCAGCAGTCCCACAGGGGGGAGGACTTTCTTT	CASSPTGGRTFF
-	TRBV6-6	TRBJ2-5	-	TGTGCCAGCAAACAACCTAGGCCGGAGACCCAGTACTTC	CASKQPRPETQYF
-	TRBV25-1	TRBJ2-7	TRBD2	TGTGCCAGCAGTGAACTACTTCCTAGCGGGGCCTCCTACGAGCAGTACTTC	CASSELLPSGASYEQYF
-	TRBV28	TRBJ1-1	-	TGTGCCAGCAGTTTATGGGGGGCCAACATTGAAGCTTTCTTT	CASSLWGANIEAFF
-	TRBV9	TRBJ1-5	TRBD1	TGTGCCAGCAGCGAGGGGGACAGGGGGCTGCCCCAGCATTTT	CASSEGDRGLPQHF
-	TRBV6-1	TRBJ1-5	-	TGTGCCAGCAGTGAATCCCTCGTCAGGGACAATCAGCCCCAGCATTTT	CASSESLVRDNQPQHF